This T cell receptor (beta chain) was captured in a study of lymphopenia after photon versus proton radiotherapy. Profiled with immunoSEQ multiplex PCR; TCRdb holds only in-frame clones, not every one. The sample contains more than 45,000 clones, around 90% of which appear only once. V lost 2 bases and J lost 6; bases outside the gene matches: 12. The CDR3 runs to 17 residues. The germline V gene has CDR1 ENHRY and CDR2 SYGVKD. The rearrangement joins TRBV10-3 to TRBJ1-2; TRBD1 aligns across 10 bases. The clonotype was recovered from a woman aged 35 to 49 with cholangiocarcinoma. Sample: peripheral blood, taken from a patient treated with photon-based radiotherapy. The CDR3 DNA reads as TGTGCCATCAGTGAGCCGAGACAGGGGGCGCGGTCTGATGGCTACACCTTC. Its translation: CAISEPRQGARSDGYTF.